This entry concerns a single T cell receptor beta chain. What it binds is unknown. The record originates from a study of cytomegalovirus exposure and HLA in healthy donors. Germline V CDR1 and CDR2: SGHVS, FQNEAQ. After removal of 6 bases from V and 8 bases from J, the junction contained 4 bases not matched to a gene. CDR3 length equals 12 residues. Study observations and caveats: The availability of immune exposure information extended only to CMV serostatus. When analyzed later, the rates of TCR association showed variation by HLA locus, with DRB1 the most and HLA-C the fewest. Earlier findings revealed that most TCR beta V segments proved productive either about 87% or about 30% of the time. Accurate prediction of most subjects' HLA-A and HLA-B alleles from TCR beta sequences was reported.

The PCR made use of 60 Vbeta and 13 Jbeta primers. Sequencing was performed with immunoSEQ multiplex PCR; in TCRdb, only in-frame clones are kept and a portion is missing. The repertoire holds about 80,000 clones, with approximately 62% as singletons. Sequencing was performed on PBMCs. The V and J genes are TRBV7-8 and TRBJ2-7; TRBD1 aligns across 10 bases. This TCR came from a male donor in good health and CMV-seropositive. The CDR3 here is CASRGDRGKQYF. The CDR3 region has the DNA TGTGCCAGCAGGGGGGACAGGGGAAAGCAGTACTTC.